A selection of T cell receptor beta chains follows, all from one sample in a study of CD8 T cells in Susac syndrome. In TCRdb, the immunoSEQ multiplex PCR reads were re-called with MiXCR into one record per CDR3 protein. The sample records some 140,000 distinct CDR3 sequences, 90% to 95% being singletons. Sequenced material: CD8+ T cells from PBMCs. The receptor set was obtained from a human donor with multiple sclerosis. Both conserved end residues are part of each CDR3. A D gene is named only where the DNA matches it firmly. The size field is filled for only some rows; it gives once, few, many or a size class.

D	size	V	J	CDR3	DNA
TRBD2	.	TRBV4-2	TRBJ2-7	CASSQDEAPGGNEQYF	TGTGCCAGCAGCCAAGACGAGGCTCCGGGGGGGAACGAGCAGTACTTC
.	.	TRBV4-2	TRBJ1-2	CASSQGVGGYTF	TGTGCCAGCAGCCAGGGAGTCGGCGGCTACACCTTC
.	.	TRBV5-1	TRBJ2-1	CASRQKGHYEQFF	TGCGCCAGCAGACAAAAGGGGCATTATGAGCAGTTCTTC
.	.	TRBV6-1	TRBJ1-2	CASSRVVLYGYTF	TGTGCCAGCAGTCGGGTGGTCCTCTATGGCTACACCTTC
.	.	TRBV28	TRBJ2-2	CASSFFTGELFF	TGTGCCAGCAGTTTTTTTACCGGGGAGCTGTTTTTT
.	.	TRBV30	TRBJ2-1	CAWSPGYEQFF	TGTGCCTGGAGTCCAGGGTATGAGCAGTTCTTC
.	.	TRBV5-1	TRBJ2-1	CASSLDSGYNEQFF	TGCGCCAGCAGCTTGGATAGCGGCTACAATGAGCAGTTCTTC
.	.	TRBV3-1	TRBJ1-1	CASSPPVWVNTEAFF	TGTGCCAGCAGCCCCCCCGTCTGGGTGAACACTGAAGCTTTCTTT
.	.	TRBV6-5	TRBJ1-1	CASSYLTGSEAFF	TGTGCCAGCAGTTACCTGACAGGTTCTGAAGCTTTCTTT
.	.	TRBV19	TRBJ2-7	CASSRSAAYEQYF	TGTGCCAGTTCCAGGTCCGCCGCCTACGAGCAGTACTTC
TRBD1	.	TRBV5-4	TRBJ2-1	CASSGDRDREDEQFF	TGTGCCAGCAGCGGGGACCGGGACAGGGAGGATGAGCAGTTCTTC
.	.	TRBV19	TRBJ1-1	CASRTGVGEAFF	TGTGCCAGTAGAACAGGAGTAGGTGAAGCTTTCTTT
.	few	TRBV5-8	TRBJ2-5	CASSLPFLQETQYF	TGTGCCAGCAGCCTCCCTTTCTTACAAGAGACCCAGTACTTC
.	.	TRBV9	TRBJ2-1	CASSVEGSYNEQFF	TGTGCCAGCAGCGTAGAAGGGTCCTACAATGAGCAGTTCTTC
.	.	TRBV2	TRBJ1-5	CARRAEDGPQHF	TGTGCCAGACGGGCCGAGGATGGGCCCCAGCATTTT
.	once	TRBV10-3	TRBJ1-2	CAIRRDYGYTF	TGTGCCATCAGAAGGGACTATGGCTACACCTTC
.	.	TRBV3-1	TRBJ1-1	CASSLRMTNTEAFF	TGTGCCAGCAGCCTCCGTATGACGAACACTGAAGCTTTCTTT
TRBD1	.	TRBV6-5	TRBJ1-1	CASSYSGGDTEAFF	TGTGCCAGCAGTTACTCAGGGGGCGATACTGAAGCTTTCTTT
.	.	TRBV5-6	TRBJ2-5	CASSLYEREETQYF	TGTGCCAGCAGCTTGTACGAGAGGGAAGAGACCCAGTACTTC
TRBD1	once	TRBV30	TRBJ2-1	CAWGTGAGYNEQFF	TGTGCCTGGGGGACAGGGGCCGGCTACAATGAGCAGTTCTTC
TRBD2	.	TRBV7-9	TRBJ2-1	CASSLPPGRADEQFF	TGTGCCAGCAGCTTACCCCCGGGGAGGGCTGATGAGCAGTTCTTC
TRBD2	.	TRBV4-1	TRBJ2-7	CASSQANPGLAGAEQYF	TGCGCCAGCAGCCAAGCGAATCCGGGACTAGCGGGAGCCGAGCAGTACTTC
TRBD1	.	TRBV20-1	TRBJ1-5	CSAYTGGGQPQHF	TGCAGTGCTTATACAGGGGGAGGTCAGCCCCAGCATTTT
TRBD1	.	TRBV27	TRBJ1-5	CASSARTGGLEPQHF	TGTGCCAGCAGTGCTAGGACAGGAGGGTTGGAGCCCCAGCATTTT
.	.	TRBV7-9	TRBJ2-2	CASSSGLRAGELFF	TGTGCCAGCAGCTCGGGACTCCGAGCCGGGGAGCTGTTTTTT
.	.	TRBV10-3	TRBJ1-5	CAISESRGNQPQHF	TGTGCCATCAGTGAGTCAAGGGGAAATCAGCCCCAGCATTTT
.	.	TRBV29-1	TRBJ2-7	CSVVPRGYEQYF	TGCAGCGTTGTCCCTAGGGGTTACGAGCAGTACTTC
.	.	TRBV11-2	TRBJ2-7	CASSAQHYEQYF	TGTGCCAGCAGCGCTCAGCACTACGAGCAGTACTTC
.	.	TRBV12-3/TRBV12-4	TRBJ1-5	CASKDRDTDQPQHF	TGTGCCAGCAAGGACCGGGACACCGATCAGCCCCAGCATTTT
TRBD1	.	TRBV7-7	TRBJ2-1	CASSSGTGAGNEQFF	TGTGCCAGCAGCTCCGGGACAGGGGCGGGTAATGAGCAGTTCTTC
.	.	TRBV30	TRBJ1-2	CAWKGSSDYGYTF	TGTGCCTGGAAAGGGAGTTCCGACTATGGCTACACCTTC
.	.	TRBV2	TRBJ2-4	CASGEQGLLDIQYF	TGTGCCAGCGGGGAGCAGGGGCTGCTAGACATTCAGTACTTC
TRBD2	.	TRBV9	TRBJ2-1	CASSVVGAGALYNEQFF	TGTGCCAGCAGCGTAGTGGGAGCGGGAGCCCTCTACAATGAGCAGTTCTTC
.	.	TRBV27	TRBJ2-7	CASSLIGTPHEQYF	TGTGCCAGCAGTTTGATCGGAACACCCCACGAGCAGTACTTC
.	.	TRBV6-5	TRBJ2-3	CASNIRGSTDTQYF	TGTGCCAGCAACATCCGAGGAAGCACAGATACGCAGTATTTT
TRBD2	.	TRBV20-1	TRBJ2-2	CSAIIPGVAGANGELFF	TGCAGTGCTATTATCCCAGGGGTAGCGGGAGCAAACGGGGAGCTGTTTTTT
.	.	TRBV7-9	TRBJ2-1	CATGLGNEQFF	TGTGCCACAGGGCTGGGGAATGAGCAGTTCTTC
TRBD1	once	TRBV19	TRBJ2-1	CASSPTGGINEQFF	TGTGCCAGTAGTCCGACAGGGGGGATCAATGAGCAGTTCTTC
.	.	TRBV6-4	TRBJ1-2	CASSRDGLYGYTF	TGTGCCAGCAGCCGGGACGGTCTTTATGGCTACACCTTC
.	.	TRBV25-1	TRBJ2-7	CASSEIHGARYEQYF	TGTGCCAGCAGTGAAATCCATGGGGCCCGCTACGAGCAGTACTTC
.	.	TRBV30	TRBJ2-1	CAWTVGGEQFF	TGTGCCTGGACCGTGGGGGGTGAGCAGTTCTTC
.	.	TRBV29-1	TRBJ1-1	CSVAEVGDTEAFF	TGCAGCGTTGCAGAGGTAGGGGACACTGAAGCTTTCTTT
.	.	TRBV19	TRBJ1-4	CASKQGNEKLFF	TGTGCCAGTAAACAAGGAAACGAAAAACTGTTTTTT
.	.	TRBV24-1	TRBJ2-2	CATSDVLTGELFF	TGTGCCACCAGTGATGTACTAACCGGGGAGCTGTTTTTT
TRBD1	.	TRBV27	TRBJ2-7	CASSEAGGQYEQYF	TGTGCCAGCAGTGAGGCAGGGGGCCAATACGAGCAGTACTTC
TRBD2	.	TRBV7-6	TRBJ2-1	CASSLGGRASEQFF	TGTGCCAGCAGCTTAGGAGGGAGGGCCTCGGAGCAGTTCTTC
TRBD2	.	TRBV30	TRBJ2-7	CAWRLAAYEQYF	TGTGCCTGGAGGCTAGCGGCCTACGAGCAGTACTTC
.	.	TRBV15	TRBJ1-5	CATSEGVGNQPQHF	TGTGCCACCAGTGAAGGGGTGGGCAATCAGCCCCAGCATTTT
TRBD2	.	TRBV4-1	TRBJ2-7	CASTPGTSGSYEQYF	TGCGCCAGCACCCCCGGGACTAGCGGCTCCTACGAGCAGTACTTC
.	.	TRBV19	TRBJ1-5	CASSLVLYSNQPQHF	TGTGCCAGTAGTTTAGTGCTGTATAGCAATCAGCCCCAGCATTTT
.	.	TRBV4-1	TRBJ2-7	CASSHPTRPYEQYF	TGCGCCAGCAGCCACCCGACTAGGCCCTACGAGCAGTACTTC
.	.	TRBV15	TRBJ2-5	CATSSYSVVLSETQYF	TGTGCCACCAGCAGCTATAGCGTGGTACTATCGGAGACCCAGTACTTC
.	.	TRBV11-2	TRBJ1-2	CASSLVSVAGYTF	TGTGCCAGCAGCTTAGTGTCTGTGGCCGGCTACACCTTC
TRBD2	.	TRBV30	TRBJ2-1	CAWSLAGDEQFF	TGTGCCTGGAGTTTAGCGGGAGACGAGCAGTTCTTC
.	.	TRBV7-9	TRBJ2-5	CASSLMGLETQYF	TGTGCCAGCAGCTTAATGGGTTTAGAGACCCAGTACTTC
.	.	TRBV7-9	TRBJ2-7	CASSQPRTDSYEQYF	TGTGCCAGCAGCCAACCTCGGACAGACTCCTACGAGCAGTACTTC
TRBD1	.	TRBV4-3	TRBJ2-7	CASSQYRGPSSYEQYF	TGCGCCAGCAGCCAGTACAGGGGCCCGAGCTCCTACGAGCAGTACTTC
TRBD1	once	TRBV30	TRBJ2-7	CAWKDQGAVLYEQYF	TGTGCCTGGAAAGATCAGGGGGCCGTCCTCTACGAGCAGTACTTC
.	.	TRBV7-9	TRBJ1-1	CASIPTSYGSNTEAFF	TGTGCCAGCATCCCGACTTCGTATGGATCGAACACTGAAGCTTTCTTT